These 17 T cell receptor beta chains came from one sample sequenced in a study of cytomegalovirus exposure and HLA in healthy donors. The PCR contained 60 Vbeta and 13 Jbeta primers. Sequenced by immunoSEQ multiplex PCR; TCRdb stores in-frame clones only, minus some. The profile shows fewer than 250,000 clones, roughly 80% of them singletons. The sequencing sample was made of PBMCs. The receptors come from a girl aged 2 to 9 in good health and CMV-seronegative.

The rearrangement uses TRBV10-3 and TRBJ1-1, with TRBD1 matching 8 bases. The V gene's germline CDR1 is ENHRY and CDR2 SYGVKD. The V and J ends lost 2 bases and 4 bases, in that order; junction bases with no gene match: 12. The CDR3 length is 17 residues. The CDR3 region is CAISEMGGQGAVTEAFF. The CDR3 bases are TGTGCCATCAGTGAGATGGGGGGGCAGGGGGCGGTCACTGAAGCTTTCTTT.

The V call is TRBV9, the J call TRBJ2-5, with D perhaps TRBD2 (7 bases). Between the trimmed V and J ends, which lost 4 bases and 5 bases, there was a span of 21 bases. In germline, CDR1 is SGDLS, CDR2 YYNGEE. The CDR3 length is 16 residues. The CDR3 region has the DNA TGTGCCAGCAGCCTCGAGGGGGGAACAGCGGGGGAGACCCAGTACTTC. Amino acid sequence: CASSLEGGTAGETQYF.

The CDR3 region has the DNA TGTGCCAGCAGTGAAACACAGCCTTCGAACACCGGGGAGCTGTTTTTT. Its translation is CASSETQPSNTGELFF. The chain is built from TRBV2 and TRBJ2-2; D is unresolved. The CDR3 consists of 16 residues. Germline V gene data show CDR1 as SNHLY and CDR2 as FYNNEI. V lost 2 bases, J lost 0 bases, and 10 bases lay in between.

This sequence joins TRBV7-2 and TRBJ1-4, with D unclear. Trimming cost V 2 bases and J 8 bases, with 15 bases left between them. The CDR3 loop spans 15 amino acids. Germline lookup yields CDR1 SGHTA and CDR2 FQGNSA. The CDR3: CASSLSAVTGEKLFF. The CDR3 nucleotides read TGTGCCAGCAGCTTAAGCGCCGTTACGGGGGAAAAACTGTTTTTT.

This clone was seen a few times. This sequence joins TRBV12-5 and TRBJ2-1, with 9 bases lining up with TRBD1. This CDR3 has 15 residues. The germline V gene encodes CDR1 LGHNT and CDR2 FRNRAP. Germline trimming cut 7 bases from V and 3 bases from J; bases unmatched to any gene: 7. CDR3 sequence (DNA): TGTGCTAGTGTCCAAGGACAGGGGATCTACAATGAGCAGTTCTTC. Its translation: CASVQGQGIYNEQFF.

The V call is TRBV5-1, the J call TRBJ1-1; weak D call: TRBD1 (5 bases). CDR1 SGHRS and CDR2 YFSETQ come from the germline V gene. This CDR3 region has 14 residues. The V gene lost 1 base and the J gene lost 3 bases, with 10 bases spanning the gap. The CDR3: CASSLRQGDTEAFF. In DNA form, the CDR3 reads TGCGCCAGCAGCTTGAGGCAGGGTGACACTGAAGCTTTCTTT.

The V gene is TRBV7-2, the J gene TRBJ2-7; 7 bases fit TRBD1. This CDR3 spans 14 amino acids. The germline CDR1 and CDR2 sequences are SGHTA and FQGNSA. The V and J ends lost 2 bases and 1 base, in that order; junction bases with no gene match: 2. The CDR3: CASSLNRGSYEQYF. For the CDR3, the DNA is TGTGCCAGCAGCTTAAACAGGGGATCCTACGAGCAGTACTTC.

The chain couples TRBV7-6 to TRBJ2-4, with a weak D call TRBD2 (6 bases). The CDR3 spans 15 residues. V lost 1 base and J lost 1, with 8 bases in between. CDR1 and CDR2 from the germline V gene are SGHVS and FNYEAQ. CDR3 nucleotides: TGTGCCAGCAGCTTAGGCGGGGAGGCCAAAAACATTCAGTACTTC. It translates to CASSLGGEAKNIQYF. Together with reference TRBV7-6 and TRBJ2-4, the CDR3 gives the full variable domain: GAGVSQSPRYKVTKRGQDVALRCDPISGHVSLYWYRQALGQGPEFLTYFNYEAQQDKSGLPNDRFSAERPEGSISTLTIQRTEQRDSAMYRCASSLGGEAKNIQYFGAGTRLSVL.

The chain links TRBV10-3 to TRBJ2-7; D is perhaps TRBD1 (6 bases). The V gene's germline CDR1 is ENHRY and CDR2 SYGVKD. Trimming shortened V by 3 bases and J by 3 bases, and 6 bases separated the two germline ends. There are 12 residues in the CDR3. CDR3 nucleotide sequence: TGTGCCATCAGTGAACAGGGCTACGAGCAGTACTTC. Translated, it gives CAISEQGYEQYF.

The V call is TRBV7-6, the J call TRBJ2-7; perhaps TRBD2 as D (6 bases). V was shortened by 5 bases and J by 2 bases, with 10 bases between the two germline ends. Germline V lookup: CDR1 SGHVS, CDR2 FNYEAQ. The CDR3 length is 13 residues. CDR3 in DNA: TGTGCCAGCAGCACCGGGACTCCCTACGAGCAGTACTTC. It is translated as CASSTGTPYEQYF. The whole variable domain, filled in from reference TRBV7-6 and TRBJ2-7, reads GAGVSQSPRYKVTKRGQDVALRCDPISGHVSLYWYRQALGQGPEFLTYFNYEAQQDKSGLPNDRFSAERPEGSISTLTIQRTEQRDSAMYRCASSTGTPYEQYFGPGTRLTVT.

The genes are TRBV6-5 and TRBJ2-7, with 10 nucleotides matching TRBD2. Trimming at V came to 6 bases and at J to 6 bases, leaving 8 bases not matched to a gene. This CDR3 is 14 amino acids long. Germline-derived CDR1 and CDR2 are MNHEY and SVGAGI. The CDR3 spells CASRPSGGSLEQYF. CDR3 sequence (DNA): TGTGCCAGCAGACCTAGCGGGGGATCGCTCGAGCAGTACTTC.

CDR3 coding DNA: TGTGCCAGCAGCCCCACTTTAGCGGGAGGGGCCTACGAGCAGTACTTC. The encoded protein is CASSPTLAGGAYEQYF. V gene TRBV7-9 combines with J gene TRBJ2-7; TRBD2 matches 11 bases. Germline V gene sequence: CDR1 SEHNR, CDR2 FQNEAQ (reference sequence). V was pared by 5 bases and J by 2 bases, with 8 bases of the junction left unmatched. CDR3 length equals 16 residues.

The chain has TRBV19 and TRBJ1-2; 9 nucleotides agree with TRBD1. The CDR3 is made up of 14 amino acids. Germline assignment: CDR1 LNHDA and CDR2 SQIVND (reference sequence). The ends lost 3 bases at V and 4 bases at J; junction bases unmatched: 3. The CDR3 here is CASSIRDRVYGYTF. The CDR3 coding sequence is TGTGCCAGTAGTATCCGGGACAGGGTCTATGGCTACACCTTC.

The V and J genes are TRBV6-5 and TRBJ2-7, with D maybe TRBD2 (6 bases). Deletions cut 2 bases from V and 3 bases from J, with 8 bases between. This CDR3 is built from 13 residues. Per the germline V gene, CDR1 is MNHEY and CDR2 is SVGAGI. CDR3 bases: TGTGCCAGCAGTTACAGGGAGGACTACGAGCAGTACTTC. Protein: CASSYREDYEQYF.

Only one count was recorded for this clone. This chain links TRBV5-6 with TRBJ1-6; D ambiguous. Trimming took 3 bases from V and 8 from J, leaving 15 bases between them. In germline, CDR1 is SGHDT, CDR2 YYEEEE. This CDR3 has 15 residues. CDR3 sequence: CASSSVTRTYSPLHF. The DNA of the CDR3 is TGTGCCAGCAGCTCAGTCACAAGAACCTATTCACCCCTCCACTTT.

The gene calls are TRBV13 and TRBJ1-2; a possible D gene is TRBD1 (5 bases). V lost 0 bases, J lost 0 bases, and 14 bases lay in between. The length of the CDR3 is 17 residues. From germline, CDR1 is PRHDT and CDR2 FYEKMQ (reference sequence). CDR3 nucleotides: TGTGCCAGCAGCTTAGGTCCCTCAGGGACTACTAACTATGGCTACACCTTC. This gives the protein CASSLGPSGTTNYGYTF.

J is TRBJ2-5 and V is TRBV19; the match to TRBD1 covers 7 bases. The CDR3 is made up of 15 amino acids. The V gene end was trimmed by 3 bases and the J gene end by 1 base; junction bases not matched to a gene: 5. From germline, CDR1 is LNHDA and CDR2 SQIVND (reference sequence). The CDR3 bases are TGTGCCAGTAGTATGCTGGGACAGCCCCAAGAGACCCAGTACTTC. It encodes CASSMLGQPQETQYF.